This paragraph covers one T cell receptor beta chain sequence. This CDR3 is built from 16 residues. V lost 0 bases and J lost 9; bases outside the gene matches: 8. Germline lookup yields CDR1 LNHNV and CDR2 YYDKDF (reference sequence). Authors of the study amplified TCR beta CDR3 regions from RNA transcripts. Researchers ran a first-round RT-PCR on the TCR CDR3 using the HTBI primer set. TCRdb used MiXCR to reprocess the multiplex PCR reads, holding one entry per CDR3 protein. The sample lists about 640,000 distinct CDR3 sequences, about a fifth seen once, with approximately 30% in the top ten. The data belong to a study of T cells in Graves' hyperthyroidism and ophthalmopathy.

The source of this sequence is a man aged 25 to 40 with Graves' ophthalmopathy. V usage is TRBV15 and J usage is TRBJ2-1; TRBD2 matches 10 bases. Sequencing was done on a sample of blood. CDR3 DNA sequence: TGTGCCACCAGCAGAGATAGAGCGGGAGGGGGTAGTGAGCAGTTCTTC. Amino acid sequence: CATSRDRAGGGSEQFF.